This record covers a single TCR beta chain. These data are taken from a study of T cells in women clearing cervical HPV infection. Measured with immunoSEQ multiplex PCR; TCRdb has only the in-frame clones, and not every one. The sample includes 25,000 to 30,000 clones. Cervical HPV DNA detected by MY09/MY11 PCR, typed by dot-blot. The TCR sequence derives from a woman aged 18-70 years with a cervical HPV16 infection that either progressed to CIN3+ or cleared (not recorded which). Sequencing used blood buffy coat.

The sequenced part of the CDR3 DNA is TGTGCCAGCAGTCCCGACAGGGGTCCTGGC. The encoded protein is CASSPDRGPG. The entire CDR3 sequence reads CASSPDRGPGYTF. V gene TRBV7-2 combines with J gene TRBJ1-2; 8 nucleotides align to TRBD1. The CDR3 end is not reached by the read, which stops 3 residues before it; the germline J gene fills it in. The CDR3 length is 13 residues. Germline V gives CDR1 SGHTA, CDR2 FQGNSA. V dropped 6 bases and J dropped 7; count of bases not matched to a gene: 7. The whole variable domain, filled in from reference TRBV7-2 and TRBJ1-2, reads GAGVSQSPSNKVTEKGKDVELRCDPISGHTALYWYRQSLGQGLEFLIYFQGNSAPDKSGLPSDRFSAERTGGSVSTLTIQRTQQEDSAVYLCASSPDRGPGYTFGSGTRLTVV.